What follows are 5 T cell receptor beta chains derived from one specimen sequenced in a study of blood T cell repertoires in COVID-19. The data were produced by immunoSEQ multiplex PCR, yet TCRdb's version contains in-frame clones alone and is incomplete. The repertoire includes 390,000 or so clones, around 90% of them detected once, and around 3% sits in the top ten. Sequenced material: peripheral blood. These TCRs come from a woman aged 25-40 years with COVID-19, enrolled during active disease.

This sequence joins TRBV7-2 and TRBJ1-2; 8 positions match TRBD1. The CDR3 covers 16 residues. Germline-derived CDR1 and CDR2 are SGHTA and FQGNSA. J was trimmed by 3 bases and V by 0 bases; bases with no gene match: 6. The CDR3 DNA reads TGTGCCAGCAGCTTAGCTTTCGACAGGGGTTACTATGGCTACACCTTC. This sequence encodes CASSLAFDRGYYGYTF. The full variable domain, its missing parts supplied by reference TRBV7-2 and TRBJ1-2, is GAGVSQSPSNKVTEKGKDVELRCDPISGHTALYWYRQSLGQGLEFLIYFQGNSAPDKSGLPSDRFSAERTGGSVSTLTIQRTQQEDSAVYLCASSLAFDRGYYGYTFGSGTRLTVV.

The chain combines TRBV7-2 with TRBJ2-7, with D uncertain. There are 13 residues in the CDR3. The germline V gene has CDR1 SGHTA and CDR2 FQGNSA. V was cut by 1 base and J by 4 bases, with 8 bases left in between. CDR3 region: CASSLEWQYEQYF. DNA for the CDR3: TGTGCCAGCAGCTTAGAGTGGCAATACGAGCAGTACTTC. Using reference TRBV7-2 and TRBJ2-7 for the parts outside the CDR3, the full variable domain is GAGVSQSPSNKVTEKGKDVELRCDPISGHTALYWYRQSLGQGLEFLIYFQGNSAPDKSGLPSDRFSAERTGGSVSTLTIQRTQQEDSAVYLCASSLEWQYEQYFGPGTRLTVT.

The chain carries TRBV18 and TRBJ1-2, with D tentatively TRBD1 (6 bases). The germline CDR1 and CDR2 sequences are KGHSH and LQKENI. The CDR3 extends over 13 amino acids. Trimming took off 3 bases at V and 5 bases at J, with 10 bases between the two ends. The CDR3 bases are TGTGCCAGCTCACCCGGACAGCAATATGGCTACACCTTC. Translating it yields CASSPGQQYGYTF.

This chain connects TRBV18 to TRBJ2-2; D gene ambiguous. Looked up from germline, CDR1 is KGHSH and CDR2 is LQKENI. CDR3 length: 14 residues. The V end lost 1 base, the J end lost 7 bases, and 10 bases lay between the germline ends. Here the CDR3 DNA reads TGTGCCAGCTCACCACGGAGCGTAGGCGGGGAGCTGTTTTTT. Its protein is CASSPRSVGGELFF.

The chain combines TRBV29-1 with TRBJ2-1; D uncertain. The V end was cut by 8 bases, the J end by 0 bases, with 14 bases between. The CDR3 consists of 14 residues. Germline loops: CDR1 SQVTM, CDR2 ANQGSEA. The CDR3, as DNA: TGCAGCTTATCCCCCCCCGGCTCCTACAATGAGCAGTTCTTC. It is translated as CSLSPPGSYNEQFF.